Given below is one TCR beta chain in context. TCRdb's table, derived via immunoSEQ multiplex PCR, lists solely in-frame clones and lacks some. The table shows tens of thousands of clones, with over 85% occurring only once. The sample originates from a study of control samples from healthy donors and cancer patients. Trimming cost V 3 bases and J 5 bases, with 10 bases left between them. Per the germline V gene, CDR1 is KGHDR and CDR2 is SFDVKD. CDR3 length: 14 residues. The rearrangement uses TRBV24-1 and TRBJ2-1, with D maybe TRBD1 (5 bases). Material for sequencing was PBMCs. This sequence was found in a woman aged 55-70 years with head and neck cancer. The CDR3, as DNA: TGTGCCACCAGTGATCTGACAGAAGACAATGAGCAGTTCTTC. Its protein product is CATSDLTEDNEQFF.